This is a list of T cell receptor beta chains from one sample in a study of OX40 agonist ivuxolimab in advanced cancers. Method: immunoSEQ multiplex PCR; TCRdb's copy keeps in-frame clones and lacks some. The sample shows approximately 100,000 clones, 90% of them seen only once. The source material was CD4+ or CD8+ T cells sorted from blood, sampled in a trial of the OX40 agonist ivuxolimab. Receptors originate from an adult with an advanced solid tumor such as melanoma, head and neck, liver or kidney cancer. CDR3s include the opening cysteine and the closing phenylalanine or tryptophan. Each record gives: J gene, V gene, CDR3 protein.

>TRBJ2-1|TRBV6-5
CASSYSTVYNEQFF
>TRBJ1-2|TRBV30
CAWSLAGANGYTF
>TRBJ1-1|TRBV6-5
CASSYSAGGNTEAFF
>TRBJ2-7|TRBV5-1
CASRYNDRGFYEQYF
>TRBJ2-1|TRBV11-2
CASSSAGSTGSYNEQFF
>TRBJ2-2|TRBV27
CASSFQTGQGSGELFF
>TRBJ2-1|TRBV6-5
CASSYTTGRTPKKFF
>TRBJ2-5|TRBV5-6
CASSLGKVAAQETQYF
>TRBJ1-5|TRBV19
CASSKWGSNQPQHF
>TRBJ2-5|TRBV10-3
CAISEGAEETQYF
>TRBJ2-7|TRBV5-1
CASSAGQRTGRDDYEQYF
>TRBJ2-7|TRBV9
CASSVAASAPGEQYF
>TRBJ2-7|TRBV2
CASSQPGTSGRAPYEQYF
>TRBJ1-5|TRBV18
CASSPSKNQPQHF
>TRBJ2-3|TRBV5-5
CASSYAGGGADTQYF
>TRBJ2-5|TRBV5-1
CASSYSGRAGETQYF
>TRBJ1-2|TRBV29-1
CSVGQLYGYTF
>TRBJ2-5|TRBV19
CASSPTGLETQYF
>TRBJ1-2|TRBV28
CASRYGENYGYTF
>TRBJ2-3|TRBV6-4
CASSQTQGTSQYF
>TRBJ2-7|TRBV7-2
CASSLGPSGRSSYEQYF
>TRBJ2-1|TRBV28
CASSPSGGSYNEQFF
>TRBJ2-7|TRBV2
CASILTGNSYEQYF
>TRBJ2-7|TRBV28
CASSPPGGRGPEQYF
>TRBJ2-3|TRBV5-3
CARSLSGLAGVVDTQYF
>TRBJ2-1|TRBV4-3
CASSPRTSGSGYNEQFF
>TRBJ1-3|TRBV6-6
CASIRSGSGNTIYF